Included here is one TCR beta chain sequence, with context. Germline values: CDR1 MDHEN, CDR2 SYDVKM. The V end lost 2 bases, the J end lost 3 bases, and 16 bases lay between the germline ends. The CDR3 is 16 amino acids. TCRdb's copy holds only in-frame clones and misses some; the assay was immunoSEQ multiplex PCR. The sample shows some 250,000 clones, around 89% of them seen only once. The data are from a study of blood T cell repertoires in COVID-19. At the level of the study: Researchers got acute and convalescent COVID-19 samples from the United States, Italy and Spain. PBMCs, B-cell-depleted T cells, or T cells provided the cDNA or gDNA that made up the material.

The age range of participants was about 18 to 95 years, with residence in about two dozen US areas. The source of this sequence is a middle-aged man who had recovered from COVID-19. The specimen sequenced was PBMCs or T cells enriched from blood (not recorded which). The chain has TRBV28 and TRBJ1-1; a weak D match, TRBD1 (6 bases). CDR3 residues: CASSLPRGAGDTEAFF. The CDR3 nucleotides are TGTGCCAGCAGTTTACCTCGGGGGGCAGGTGACACTGAAGCTTTCTTT.